Listed below are T cell receptor beta chains from one sample, sequenced in a study of blood T cell repertoires in COVID-19. Sequencing was performed with immunoSEQ multiplex PCR; in TCRdb, only in-frame clones are kept and a portion is missing. The data contain over 150,000 clones, roughly 84% of them singletons. Source material: PBMCs or T cells enriched from blood (not recorded which). Source of these receptors: a woman aged 45-59 years who had recovered from COVID-19. Each CDR3 is given with its conserved first and last residue. A D gene is named only where the DNA matches it firmly. Rows may omit the clone size; those that give it use once, few, many or a size class.

TRBJ2-2 | TRBV3-1/TRBV3-2 | few | . | TGTGCCAGCAGCCAAGTTGCAGGGATCGTGCTGTTTTTT | CASSQVAGIVLFF
TRBJ2-2 | TRBV11-2 | . | TRBD2 | TGTGCCAGCAGCTTAGATCCACTAGCGGGATGGGGCGGGGAGCTGTTTTTT | CASSLDPLAGWGGELFF
TRBJ1-2 | TRBV4-1 | . | TRBD1 | TGCGCCAGCAGCCAACAACCGGGACAGGGATTTGGCTACACCTTC | CASSQQPGQGFGYTF
TRBJ2-2 | TRBV10-2 | . | TRBD2 | TGCGCCAGCAGTGAGTCGGGGCTAGCGGGGCCCGGGGAGCTGTTTTTT | CASSESGLAGPGELFF
TRBJ1-2 | TRBV30 | . | TRBD1 | TGTGCCTGGATCGGGACAGGGGAGGGGGGCTACACCTTC | CAWIGTGEGGYTF
TRBJ2-7 | TRBV12-3/TRBV12-4 | . | . | TGTGCCAGCACTTCCTGGGCGGGGAGGGAGCAGTACTTC | CASTSWAGREQYF
TRBJ2-1 | TRBV30 | . | . | TGTGCCTGGAGTGTACGGGGAAGCTACAATGAGCAGTTCTTC | CAWSVRGSYNEQFF
TRBJ1-2 | TRBV15 | once | . | TGTGCCACCAGCACCCAGACAGTTCCAGGCTACACCTTC | CATSTQTVPGYTF
TRBJ2-5 | TRBV24-1 | . | . | TGTGCCACCAGTGATCGACAGGCCCAAGAGACCCAGTACTTC | CATSDRQAQETQYF
TRBJ1-1 | TRBV9 | . | TRBD1 | TGTGCCAGCAGCGTAGACGCGGGGACAGGGTCGGTTTGGGACACTGAAGCTTTCTTT | CASSVDAGTGSVWDTEAFF
TRBJ2-5 | TRBV28 | . | TRBD1 | TGTGCCAGCAGTTTAAGCCCCGGGGACAGGGGTTTAGAGACCCAGTACTTC | CASSLSPGDRGLETQYF
TRBJ2-1 | TRBV7-2 | . | TRBD2 | TGTGCCAGCAGCTTACTAGCGGGAGAGGGTGAGCAGTTCTTC | CASSLLAGEGEQFF
TRBJ1-5 | TRBV7-2 | . | . | TGTGCCAGCAGCTTGCGTTTTGGAGAGCCCCAGCATTTT | CASSLRFGEPQHF
TRBJ1-6 | TRBV20-1 | . | . | TGCAGTGCTAGAAGCTACAGGGATTTCCACTTT | CSARSYRDFHF
TRBJ1-2 | TRBV19 | . | TRBD1 | TGTGCCAGTAGTGTCTCCTCCGGGACAGGGATCTCAGGGGGCTACACCTTC | CASSVSSGTGISGGYTF
TRBJ1-1 | TRBV5-5 | once | . | TGTGCCAGCACCGGGTGGGGAGGCACTGAAGCTTTCTTT | CASTGWGGTEAFF
TRBJ1-6 | TRBV9 | . | TRBD1 | TGTGCCAGCAGCGTAGGGGGACAGAGCTCCTATAATTCACCCCTCCACTTT | CASSVGGQSSYNSPLHF
TRBJ2-4 | TRBV30 | . | . | TGTGCCTGGAGTAGGGACTTGTCGATGGGAGCCAAAAACATTCAGTACTTC | CAWSRDLSMGAKNIQYF
TRBJ2-5 | TRBV9 | . | TRBD2 | TGTGCCAGCAGCGTCGGGACTAGCGGGAAAGAGACCCAGTACTTC | CASSVGTSGKETQYF
TRBJ1-2 | TRBV30 | . | TRBD1 | TGTGCCTGGAGTGTTACAGGGGGCCGGCTTAGCTATGGCTACACCTTC | CAWSVTGGRLSYGYTF
TRBJ2-2 | TRBV27 | once | TRBD1 | TGTGCCAGCAGTCCTGGACAGGGAGATTTAGTCGGGGAGCTGTTTTTT | CASSPGQGDLVGELFF
TRBJ1-3 | TRBV15 | . | . | TGTGCCACCAGCAGAGAGGGCAGAACTGGAAACACCATATATTTT | CATSREGRTGNTIYF
TRBJ2-5 | TRBV7-2 | . | TRBD2 | TGTGCCAGCAGCTTAGATGGGACTAGCGGCGAGACCCAGTACTTC | CASSLDGTSGETQYF
TRBJ2-1 | TRBV5-1 | few | TRBD2 | TGCGCCAGCAGCTTAGCGGGGACTTACAATGAGCAGTTCTTC | CASSLAGTYNEQFF
TRBJ1-5 | TRBV28 | . | . | TGTGCCAGCAGTTCGGGGGGGGAGGGACAGCCCCAGCATTTT | CASSSGGEGQPQHF